These 16 T cell receptor beta chains originate from one sample sequenced in a study of shared clonotypes between healthy human individuals. Clones were read by immunoSEQ multiplex PCR, and TCRdb kept only the in-frame ones, dropping some. The sample consists of over a million clones, roughly 74% of them appearing once. The sample taken for sequencing was memory CD4+ T cells from PBMCs. Subset denoted: CD45RA-negative fraction. The source is a young man in good health. Some clones in this sample may be carry-over from other donors' samples.

As regards this clone: Other DNA sequences in the same sample also yield this CDR3. This chain's CDR3 is CASSLNYEQYF. The CDR3 DNA sequence: TGTGCCAGCAGCCTTAACTACGAGCAGTACTTC. J is TRBJ2-7 and V is TRBV5-6; D not resolved. V was shortened by 4 bases and J by 3 bases, with 5 bases between the two germline ends. Germline-derived CDR1 and CDR2 are SGHDT and YYEEEE. The CDR3 runs to 11 residues.

The J gene is TRBJ1-5, the V gene TRBV28; D call uncertain. Trimming shortened V by 4 bases and J by 7 bases, and 11 bases separated the two germline ends. In germline, CDR1 is MDHEN, CDR2 SYDVKM. The CDR3 sequence is 13 residues long. As DNA, the CDR3 is TGTGCCAGCAGTTGGACTCTAGGGCAGCCCCAGCATTTT. Translated: CASSWTLGQPQHF.

V is TRBV19 and J is TRBJ2-5; D may be TRBD1 (5 bases). The CDR3 totals 13 residues. Deletions cut 4 bases from V and 5 bases from J, with 11 bases between. Germline V gene sequence: CDR1 LNHDA, CDR2 SQIVND (reference sequence). CDR3 protein: CASSTLAGETQYF. The CDR3 DNA follows: TGTGCCAGTAGTACGTTAGCAGGGGAGACCCAGTACTTC.

The CDR3 here is CASSSRDRDFDTQYF. The CDR3 nucleotides read TGTGCCAGCAGTTCTCGGGATCGGGATTTTGATACGCAGTATTTT. The V gene is TRBV5-6, the J gene TRBJ2-3; D may be TRBD2 (5 bases). Trimming left V 5 bases short and J 6 bases short, with 19 bases between. CDR1 and CDR2 from the germline V gene are SGHDT and YYEEEE. This CDR3 is 15 amino acids long.

This clone was seen once. A read error likely explains this, since a far larger clone differs by one base. Other DNA variants within this sample encode the same CDR3. This chain connects TRBV28 to TRBJ1-2; D gene unclear. The CDR3 has 15 amino acids. Per germline, CDR1 MDHEN and CDR2 SYDVKM. This CDR3 is CASSFLPRSNYGYTF. The CDR3 DNA follows: TGTGCCAGCAGTTTTCTTCCAAGGTCTAACTATGGCTACACCTTT.

This clone was observed a single time. The chain couples TRBV30 to TRBJ2-3; a possible D gene is TRBD2 (7 bases). The germline V and J ends were trimmed by 5 bases and 8 bases, with 14 bases remaining between them. The length of the CDR3 is 12 residues. Germline V gene lookup returns CDR1 GTSNPN and CDR2 SVGIG (reference sequence). The CDR3 DNA reads TGTGCCTGGTCTGACCGGGGGGCTACGCAGTATTTT. Residues: CAWSDRGATQYF.

This CDR3 reads CASSLVGGSEKLFF. CDR3 sequence (DNA): TGTGCCAGCAGCTTAGTCGGCGGGAGTGAAAAACTGTTTTTT. V is TRBV11-1 and J is TRBJ1-4; D uncertain. The V gene lost 1 base and the J gene lost 7 bases, with 10 bases spanning the gap. CDR3 length equals 14 residues. Per germline, CDR1 SGHAT and CDR2 FQDESV (reference sequence).

The CDR3 sequence: CASSKAGGTYEQYF. CDR3 DNA sequence: TGCGCCAGCAGTAAGGCGGGAGGGACCTACGAGCAGTACTTC. V gene TRBV4-1 combines with J gene TRBJ2-7; 9 nucleotides line up with TRBD2. CDR1 MGHRA and CDR2 YSYEKL come from the germline V gene. The CDR3 has 14 amino acids. Germline trimming cut 6 bases from V and 2 bases from J; bases unmatched to any gene: 5.

The chain carries TRBV7-9 and TRBJ2-2, with D possibly being TRBD1 (5 bases). The CDR3 length is 17 residues. Germline lookup yields CDR1 SEHNR and CDR2 FQNEAQ (reference sequence). Trimming left V 1 base short and J 2 bases short, with 14 bases between. CDR3 nucleotide sequence: TGTGCCAGCAGCTTAGAGAGATCCAGGGATAACACCGGGGAGCTGTTTTTT. Translated: CASSLERSRDNTGELFF.

The V and J genes are TRBV5-4 and TRBJ2-3; a weak D match, TRBD2 (5 bases). Trimming took 4 bases from V and 0 from J, leaving 12 bases between them. The germline V gene has CDR1 SGHNT and CDR2 YYREEE (reference sequence). CDR3 size: 15 residues. The CDR3 nucleotides read TGTGCCAGCAGCATAGGGAGAGCTAGCACAGATACGCAGTATTTT. Protein sequence: CASSIGRASTDTQYF. The entire variable domain, with the rest obtained from reference TRBV5-4 and TRBJ2-3, is as follows: ETGVTQSPTHLIKTRGQQVTLRCSSQSGHNTVSWYQQALGQGPQFIFQYYREEENGRGNFPPRFSGLQFPNYSSELNVNALELDDSALYLCASSIGRASTDTQYFGPGTRLTVL.

The chain links TRBV4-2 to TRBJ1-3, with D unclear. The CDR3 consists of 14 residues. V was trimmed by 4 bases and J by 1 base, leaving 8 bases between them. Germline V CDR1 and CDR2: LGHNA, YNFKEQ. The CDR3, as DNA: TGTGCCAGCAGCCGCAGTGATTCTGGAAACACCATATATTTT. Translation gives CASSRSDSGNTIYF.

The genes are TRBV20-1 and TRBJ2-5; D gene unclear. The CDR3 has 10 residues. Germline V gives CDR1 DFQATT, CDR2 SNEGSKA (reference sequence). Trimming stripped 6 bases from V and 13 bases from J, with 15 bases between. In nucleotides, the CDR3 is TGCAGTGCCACCGCGGAGTATCGGTACTTC. Encoded protein: CSATAEYRYF.

The V gene is TRBV5-1, the J gene TRBJ2-5; tentatively, D is TRBD2 (6 bases). Trimming took off 0 bases at V and 1 base at J, with 10 bases between the two ends. The CDR3 extends over 15 amino acids. The V gene's germline CDR1 is SGHRS and CDR2 YFSETQ. The CDR3 protein is CASSLDPAGQETQYF. The CDR3 bases are TGCGCCAGCAGCTTGGATCCAGCGGGCCAAGAGACCCAGTACTTC.

The chain employs TRBV19 and TRBJ1-2; 8 nucleotides match TRBD1. The CDR3 loop spans 17 amino acids. CDR1 LNHDA and CDR2 SQIVND come from the germline V gene (reference sequence). V trimming: 8 bases; J trimming: 1 base; junction bases outside the gene matches: 15. CDR3 DNA sequence: TGTGCCAGTGTGCTCAGGACAGGGAGTACTTATAACTATGGCTACACCTTC. Encoded protein: CASVLRTGSTYNYGYTF.

This rearrangement joins TRBV19 to TRBJ2-7; 11 bases match TRBD2. This CDR3 region has 18 residues. Unmatched junction bases numbered 18, after V lost 7 bases and J lost 4 bases. Germline CDR1 is LNHDA and CDR2 is SQIVND (reference sequence). The CDR3 reads CASTPQQGISGRVYEQYF. CDR3 bases: TGTGCCAGTACCCCCCAACAGGGAATTAGCGGGAGGGTGTACGAGCAGTACTTC.

The chain couples TRBV7-9 to TRBJ1-5; no definite D call. This CDR3 comprises 17 residues. Trimming cost V 3 bases and J 1 base, with 16 bases left between them. Looked up from germline, CDR1 is SEHNR and CDR2 is FQNEAQ (reference sequence). The CDR3 nucleotides read TGTGCCAGCAGCTTGGCCCTAGGGTCGCCCAGCAATCAGCCCCAGCATTTT. The encoded protein is CASSLALGSPSNQPQHF.